This is a list of T cell receptor beta chains from one sample in a study of blood T cell repertoires in COVID-19. Here immunoSEQ multiplex PCR was the method, and the copy in TCRdb shows in-frame clones only, minus some. This sample has 150,000 to 190,000 clones, with about four fifths found just once. The material sequenced was peripheral blood. The receptors were gathered from a woman older than 75 with acute or convalescent COVID-19. Both conserved end residues are part of each CDR3. D genes are given only for firm matches. Size is stated for part of the rows, as once, few or many counts, or as a class when the clone is expanded.

>.|TRBD1|TRBV4-3|16|TRBJ1-5
TGCGCCAGCAGCCAAGACTTCAGGGGGCGGAATCAGCCCCAGCATTTT
CASSQDFRGRNQPQHF
>.|TRBD1|TRBV6-5|16|TRBJ1-1
TGTGCCAGCAGTTACGGGACAGTGCAGGGCGGCACTGAAGCTTTCTTT
CASSYGTVQGGTEAFF
>.|.|TRBV9|16|TRBJ2-2
TGTGCCAGCAGCGTAGCTGTTGGGGGCGACACCGGGGAGCTGTTTTTT
CASSVAVGGDTGELFF
>.|.|TRBV5-1|17|TRBJ2-5
TGCGCCAGCAGCTTGGCCGGAGGTGGCAGAAAACAAGAGACCCAGTACTTC
CASSLAGGGRKQETQYF
>.|.|TRBV6-5|13|TRBJ1-1
TGTGCCAGCAGTTATGAGGGAGAGGGTGAAGCTTTCTTT
CASSYEGEGEAFF
>.|TRBD1|TRBV3-1/TRBV3-2|15|TRBJ1-4
TGTGCCAGCAGCATCCGGGGACAGGGGTTAGAAAAACTGTTTTTT
CASSIRGQGLEKLFF
>.|TRBD2|TRBV9|15|TRBJ2-1
TGTGCCAGCAGCGTAGTCAGTAGCGGGAGGAATGAGCAGTTCTTC
CASSVVSSGRNEQFF
>.|.|TRBV4-2|16|TRBJ2-1
TGTGCCAGCAGCCAATATCACGGGGGCTCCTACAATGAGCAGTTCTTC
CASSQYHGGSYNEQFF
>.|TRBD1|TRBV18|15|TRBJ1-6
TGTGCCAGCTCACAGTCCGAACAGGGGATTTCACCCCTCCACTTT
CASSQSEQGISPLHF
>few|TRBD1|TRBV27|15|TRBJ2-5
TGTGCCAGCAGTTCCTCACAGGGGGCTCGGGAGACCCAGTACTTC
CASSSSQGARETQYF
>.|.|TRBV5-5|13|TRBJ1-1
TGTGCCAGCAGCCCAGGGCCTGGGCCTGAAGCTTTCTTT
CASSPGPGPEAFF
>.|.|TRBV6-5|13|TRBJ2-1
TGTGCCAGCAGAACTCAGACAGACAATGAGCAGTTCTTC
CASRTQTDNEQFF
>.|TRBD1|TRBV6-5|15|TRBJ2-7
TGTGCCAGCAGGAGAGCCGGGACAGAACCTTACGAGCAGTACTTC
CASRRAGTEPYEQYF